This T cell receptor beta chain was profiled in a study of memory CD4+ T cells and cytomegalovirus serostatus. General study findings and limits: The CMV-associated TCR signature appears largely within the CD4+ memory repertoire. Each of 67 CMV-associated TCRbeta sequences occurred in one to five individuals.

In its sample, this clone was seen once. The antigen remains undetermined. The protocol was immunoSEQ multiplex PCR, while the TCRdb copy is restricted to in-frame clones and leaves out a portion. This table holds 55,000 to 65,000 clones, around 80% found once. The sort gate was single viable CD3+CD4+CD8-CD45RO+ cells for memory CD4+ T cells. CMV serostatus came from serum IgG against pp150, pp28, p38, p52. Total CD4+ T cells were enriched by CD4 positive selection. Sequencing used memory CD4+ T cells from blood. The sequence derives from an adult in good health and CMV-seronegative.

The CDR3 is CASSAGTAGGQPQHF. The CDR3 DNA follows: TGTGCCAGCAGCGCCGGGACAGCGGGCGGTCAGCCCCAGCATTTT. The chain recombines TRBV6-5 with TRBJ1-5; the match to TRBD1 covers 7 bases. The V gene end was trimmed by 6 bases and the J gene end by 6 bases; junction bases not matched to a gene: 11. The CDR3 contains 15 residues. Per germline, CDR1 MNHEY and CDR2 SVGAGI.